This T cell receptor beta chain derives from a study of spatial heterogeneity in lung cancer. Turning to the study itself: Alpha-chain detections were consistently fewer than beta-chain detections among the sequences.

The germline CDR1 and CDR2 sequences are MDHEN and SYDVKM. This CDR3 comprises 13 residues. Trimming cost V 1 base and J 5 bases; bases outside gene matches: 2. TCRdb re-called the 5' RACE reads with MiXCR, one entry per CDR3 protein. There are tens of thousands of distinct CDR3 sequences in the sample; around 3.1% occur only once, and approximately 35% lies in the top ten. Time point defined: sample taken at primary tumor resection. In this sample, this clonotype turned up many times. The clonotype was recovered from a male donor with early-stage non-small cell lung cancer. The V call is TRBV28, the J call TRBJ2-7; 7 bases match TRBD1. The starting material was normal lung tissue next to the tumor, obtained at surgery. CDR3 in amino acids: CASSLSRGNEQYF. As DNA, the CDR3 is TGTGCCAGCAGTTTATCCAGGGGGAACGAGCAGTACTTC.